This T cell receptor beta chain was retrieved from a study of blood T cell repertoires in COVID-19. About the research overall: Both acute and convalescent COVID-19 samples were obtained from the United States, Italy and Spain.

The protocol was immunoSEQ multiplex PCR, while the TCRdb copy is restricted to in-frame clones and leaves out a portion. The sample has fewer than 400,000 clones, roughly 85% seen once. Cohorts were assigned according to the clinical history that participants reported. Sequencing was performed on PBMCs or T cells enriched from blood (not recorded which). The receptor was derived from a man younger than 40 who had recovered from COVID-19.

Here the CDR3 reads CASSLGRGQDGYTF. The CDR3 DNA reads TGTGCCAGCAGCTTAGGCAGGGGCCAGGATGGCTACACCTTC. J is TRBJ1-2 and V is TRBV7-6, with D perhaps TRBD1 (6 bases). Trimming cost V 1 base and J 6 bases, with 12 bases left between them. Germline CDR1 and CDR2: SGHVS and FNYEAQ. The CDR3 is 14 residues long.